This note documents a single T cell receptor (beta chain) sequence. The ends were cut back, 0 bases at V and 5 bases at J, with 12 bases in the middle. The CDR3 runs to 14 residues. Germline V gene lookup returns CDR1 SGHRS and CDR2 YFSETQ. The record originates from a study of identical twins. TCRdb re-derived calls from the 5' RACE reads in MiXCR, one entry per CDR3 protein. The data contain approximately 240,000 distinct CDR3 sequences, about 14% of them singletons. The clonotype comes from a woman aged 18-35 years in good health. This chain uses TRBV5-1 with TRBJ2-7; D is uncertain. Sequencing was carried out using memory (CD45RO+) T cells sorted from blood. CDR3 DNA sequence: TGCGCCAGCAGCTTGGGTATCCTCGGGCACGAGCAGTACTTC. It translates to CASSLGILGHEQYF. Looking up the rest from reference TRBV5-1 and TRBJ2-7 gives the full variable domain: KAGVTQTPRYLIKTRGQQVTLSCSPISGHRSVSWYQQTPGQGLQFLFEYFSETQRNKGNFPGRFSGRQFSNSRSEMNVSTLELGDSALYLCASSLGILGHEQYFGPGTRLTVT.